The 12 T cell receptor beta chains presented below share a single source sample, sequenced in a study of blood T cells in healthy people across ages. The authors ran a second PCR of roughly 6 to 11 cycles using a sample-barcoded 5' primer and a J-beta primer mix. TCRdb used MiXCR to reprocess the 5' RACE reads, holding one entry per CDR3 protein. The sample shows around 690,000 distinct CDR3 sequences, 58% of them seen only once. The source material was blood. Every receptor here comes from a man between 60 and 75 years old in good health.

The J gene is TRBJ2-5, the V gene TRBV15; D not certain. This CDR3 is 13 amino acids long. Germline V gene data show CDR1 as LNHNV and CDR2 as YYDKDF (reference sequence). Trimming left V 0 bases short and J 3 bases short, with 5 bases between. DNA for the CDR3: TGTGCCACCAGCAGAGAACGAGAAGAGACCCAGTACTTC. It is translated as CATSREREETQYF.

The sample holds a few counts of this clonotype. The chain joins TRBV3-1 to TRBJ2-2; unclear D gene. The CDR3 loop spans 13 amino acids. Germline assignment: CDR1 LGHDT and CDR2 YNNKEL (reference sequence). Trimming took off 7 bases at V and 2 bases at J, with 8 bases between the two ends. CDR3: CASTQLNTGELFF. CDR3 DNA: TGTGCCAGCACCCAGCTCAACACCGGGGAGCTGTTTTTT.

This sequence joins TRBV4-2 and TRBJ1-2, with D tentatively TRBD1 (6 bases). Trimming shortened V by 0 bases and J by 5 bases, and 13 bases separated the two germline ends. The CDR3 runs to 15 residues. Germline V CDR1 and CDR2: LGHNA, YNFKEQ. The DNA for the CDR3 is TGTGCCAGCAGCCAAGATCTGCAGGGGCGGTATGGCTACACCTTC. The encoded protein is CASSQDLQGRYGYTF.

This sequence joins TRBV4-1 and TRBJ1-3; weak D call: TRBD1 (5 bases). From germline, CDR1 is MGHRA and CDR2 YSYEKL. With 5 bases removed from V and 7 bases from J, the gap between germline ends came to 15 bases. This CDR3 comprises 14 residues. CDR3 residues: CASSEGVMGNTIYF. In DNA form, the CDR3 reads TGCGCCAGCAGCGAAGGGGTAATGGGGAACACCATATATTTT.

The V and J genes are TRBV18 and TRBJ1-4; maybe TRBD1 (6 bases). V gave up 6 bases and J gave up 8 bases, with 19 bases separating them. Germline CDR1 KGHSH, CDR2 LQKENI. The CDR3 spans 15 residues. CDR3 loop: CASSPTGRRKEKLFF. The CDR3 nucleotides are TGTGCCAGCTCGCCCACAGGGAGAAGGAAAGAAAAACTGTTTTTT.

V and J are TRBV6-1 and TRBJ2-2; 7 bases map to TRBD1. CDR1 is MNHNS and CDR2 is SASEGT in the germline V gene. The J segment lost 10 bases and the V segment lost 7 bases, leaving 6 bases of the junction unmatched. The CDR3 loop spans 12 amino acids. CDR3 sequence: CASTTDREELFF. CDR3 bases: TGTGCCAGCACTACCGACAGGGAGGAGCTGTTTTTT.

The chain couples TRBV7-2 to TRBJ2-1; D unclear. Germline CDR1 and CDR2: SGHTA and FQGNSA. Trimming removed 1 base from V and 8 bases from J, with 15 bases in between. CDR3 length: 15 amino acids. Here the CDR3 reads CASSLGSSIVYEQFF. The CDR3, as DNA: TGTGCCAGCAGCTTAGGATCTAGTATCGTATATGAGCAGTTCTTC.

The chain uses TRBV4-1 and TRBJ1-2, with D unresolved. The V gene lost 0 bases and the J gene lost 7 bases, with 15 bases spanning the gap. The CDR3 has 15 residues. The germline V gene has CDR1 MGHRA and CDR2 YSYEKL. This chain's CDR3 is CASSQDAGLGRGYTF. The CDR3 nucleotides are TGCGCCAGCAGCCAAGATGCCGGGCTTGGACGTGGCTACACCTTC.

V gene TRBV7-9 combines with J gene TRBJ1-1; D perhaps matches TRBD1 (5 bases). V shed 5 bases and J shed 3 bases, with 13 bases lying between them. The CDR3 covers 14 residues. Germline V gene data show CDR1 as SEHNR and CDR2 as FQNEAQ (reference sequence). The CDR3 region is CASSLDSGDTEAFF. The CDR3 DNA reads as TGTGCCAGCAGCCTAGACAGCGGGGACACTGAAGCTTTCTTT. The entire variable domain, with the rest obtained from reference TRBV7-9 and TRBJ1-1, is as follows: DTGVSQNPRHKITKRGQNVTFRCDPISEHNRLYWYRQTLGQGPEFLTYFQNEAQLEKSRLLSDRFSAERPKGSFSTLEIQRTEQGDSAMYLCASSLDSGDTEAFFGQGTRLTVV.

This chain joins TRBV28 and TRBJ1-2, with a weak D call TRBD1 (5 bases). The CDR3 length is 13 residues. Germline loops: CDR1 MDHEN, CDR2 SYDVKM. V lost 3 bases and J 7 bases, leaving 12 bases between the germline ends. The CDR3 region is CASSLGTQVGYTF. In DNA, the CDR3 is TGTGCCAGCAGTTTGGGGACCCAAGTTGGCTACACCTTC.

The V and J genes are TRBV28 and TRBJ2-5, with 9 bases aligning to TRBD1. Germline values: CDR1 MDHEN, CDR2 SYDVKM. The CDR3 is 17 residues long. The V gene end was trimmed by 8 bases and the J gene end by 5 bases; junction bases not matched to a gene: 18. In DNA form, the CDR3 reads TGTGCCAGCTCACCAGCAGGACAGGGGACGTCTTGGGAGACCCAGTACTTC. Amino acid sequence: CASSPAGQGTSWETQYF.

The rearrangement uses TRBV6-5 and TRBJ2-3; D ambiguous. There are 16 residues in the CDR3. Germline V gene lookup returns CDR1 MNHEY and CDR2 SVGAGI. Trimming took off 4 bases at V and 1 base at J, with 15 bases between the two ends. CDR3 DNA: TGTGCCAGCAGTTCCCAACCCGCTGTGGGCACAGATACGCAGTATTTT. Encoded protein: CASSSQPAVGTDTQYF.